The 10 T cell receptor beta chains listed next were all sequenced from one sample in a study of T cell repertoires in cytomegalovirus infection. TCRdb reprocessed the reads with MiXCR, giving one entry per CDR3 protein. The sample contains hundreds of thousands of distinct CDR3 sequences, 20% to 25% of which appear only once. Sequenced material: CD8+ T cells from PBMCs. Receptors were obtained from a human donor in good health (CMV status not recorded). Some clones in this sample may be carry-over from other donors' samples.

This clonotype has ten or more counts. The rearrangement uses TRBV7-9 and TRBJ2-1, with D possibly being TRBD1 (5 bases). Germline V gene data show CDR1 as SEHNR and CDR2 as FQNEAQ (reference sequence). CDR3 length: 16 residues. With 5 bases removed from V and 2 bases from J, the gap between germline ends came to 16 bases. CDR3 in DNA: TGTGCCAGCAGCCCCCGACAGTCCTCAGCCTACAATGAGCAGTTCTTC. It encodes CASSPRQSSAYNEQFF. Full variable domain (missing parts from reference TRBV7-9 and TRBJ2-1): DTGVSQNPRHKITKRGQNVTFRCDPISEHNRLYWYRQTLGQGPEFLTYFQNEAQLEKSRLLSDRFSAERPKGSFSTLEIQRTEQGDSAMYLCASSPRQSSAYNEQFFGPGTRLTVL.

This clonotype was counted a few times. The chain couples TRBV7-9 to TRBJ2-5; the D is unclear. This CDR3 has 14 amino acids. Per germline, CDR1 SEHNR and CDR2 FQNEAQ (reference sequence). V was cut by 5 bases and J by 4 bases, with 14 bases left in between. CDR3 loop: CASSPTGARETQYF. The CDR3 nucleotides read TGTGCCAGCAGCCCGACGGGTGCGCGAGAGACCCAGTACTTC.

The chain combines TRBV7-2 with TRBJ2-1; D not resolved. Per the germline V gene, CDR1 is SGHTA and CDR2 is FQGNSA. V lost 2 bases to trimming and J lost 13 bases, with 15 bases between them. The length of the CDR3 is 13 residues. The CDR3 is CASSLPVHNVQFF. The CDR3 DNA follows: TGTGCCAGCAGCTTACCCGTCCACAATGTTCAGTTCTTC.

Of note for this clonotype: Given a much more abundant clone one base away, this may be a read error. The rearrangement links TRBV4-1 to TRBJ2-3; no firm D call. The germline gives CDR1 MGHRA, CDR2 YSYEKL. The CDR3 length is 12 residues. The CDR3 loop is CTSSRLADTQYF. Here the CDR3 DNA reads TGCACCAGCAGTCGGCTGGCAGATACGCAGTATTTT.

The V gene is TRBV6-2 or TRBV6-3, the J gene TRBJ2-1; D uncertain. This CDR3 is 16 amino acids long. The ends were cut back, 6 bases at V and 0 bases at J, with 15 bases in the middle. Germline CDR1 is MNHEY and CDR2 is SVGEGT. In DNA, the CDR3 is TGTGCCAGCAGCCCAGGTGCACTCGACTCCTACAATGAGCAGTTCTTC. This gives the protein CASSPGALDSYNEQFF.

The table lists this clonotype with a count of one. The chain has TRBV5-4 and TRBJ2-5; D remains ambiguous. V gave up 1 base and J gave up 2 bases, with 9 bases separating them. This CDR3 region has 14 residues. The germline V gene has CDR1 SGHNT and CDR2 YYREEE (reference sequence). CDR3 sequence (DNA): TGTGCCAGCAGCTTGCGGTCGCGGCAAGAGACCCAGTACTTC. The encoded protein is CASSLRSRQETQYF.

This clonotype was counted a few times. CDR3 DNA sequence: TGCAGTGCTACACAGCAAGAGACCCAGTACTTC. Translating gives CSATQQETQYF. The chain couples TRBV20-1 to TRBJ2-5; the D is unclear. The CDR3 is 11 residues long. The germline V and J ends were trimmed by 4 bases and 2 bases, with 5 bases remaining between them. The germline V gene has CDR1 DFQATT and CDR2 SNEGSKA (reference sequence).

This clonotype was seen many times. CDR3 sequence: CASSWSGGETNNEQFF. CDR3 DNA: TGTGCCAGCAGCTGGTCTGGGGGGGAAACGAACAATGAGCAGTTCTTC. The rearrangement links TRBV7-2 to TRBJ2-1, with TRBD2 identical over 7 bases. Germline-derived CDR1 and CDR2 are SGHTA and FQGNSA. With 4 bases clipped from V and 5 bases from J, the junction kept 11 bases outside the gene matches. This CDR3 comprises 16 residues.

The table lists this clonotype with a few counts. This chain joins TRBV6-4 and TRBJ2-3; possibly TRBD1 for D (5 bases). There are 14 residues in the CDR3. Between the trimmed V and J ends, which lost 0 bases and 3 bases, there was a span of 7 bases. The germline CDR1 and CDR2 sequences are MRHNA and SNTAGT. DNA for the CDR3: TGTGCCAGCAGTGACTCCCCAGGGACAGATACGCAGTATTTT. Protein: CASSDSPGTDTQYF.

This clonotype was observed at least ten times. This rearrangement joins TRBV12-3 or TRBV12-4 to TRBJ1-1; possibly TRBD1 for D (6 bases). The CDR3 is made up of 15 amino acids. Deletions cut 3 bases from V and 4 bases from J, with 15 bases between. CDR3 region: CASSLGGGFGTEAFF. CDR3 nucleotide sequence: TGTGCCAGCAGTTTGGGTGGGGGCTTTGGCACTGAAGCTTTCTTT.